Listed here are 13 T cell receptor beta chains from one sample, sequenced in a study of blood T cell repertoires in COVID-19. This table comes from immunoSEQ multiplex PCR, and its TCRdb copy is limited to in-frame clones, with some not included. The data show approximately 400,000 clones, with 85% to 90% seen just once and more than 0.95% held by the top ten. The sample was PBMCs or T cells enriched from blood (not recorded which). Receptor source: a woman aged 18-35 years who had recovered from COVID-19.

The chain has TRBV27 and TRBJ1-2; D possibly corresponds to TRBD1 (5 bases). The CDR3 spans 15 residues. Trimming shortened V by 4 bases and J by 6 bases, and 18 bases separated the two germline ends. Germline lookup yields CDR1 MNHEY and CDR2 SMNVEV (reference sequence). CDR3 nucleotides: TGTGCCAGCAGTTCCTTGGGGGGGGAAAGTAATGGCTACACCTTC. Amino acid sequence: CASSSLGGESNGYTF.

V usage is TRBV19 and J usage is TRBJ2-4, with a possible D match to TRBD2 (5 bases). Germline CDR1 and CDR2: LNHDA and SQIVND (reference sequence). V lost 2 bases to trimming and J lost 3 bases, with 8 bases between them. The CDR3 spans 14 residues. CDR3 in DNA: TGTGCCAGTAGTATAACTAGGAACAAAAACATTCAGTACTTC. Translated: CASSITRNKNIQYF.

This clone was recorded many times. This chain joins TRBV2 and TRBJ2-7; TRBD1 matches at 8 bases. The CDR3 sequence is 13 residues long. Germline V gives CDR1 SNHLY, CDR2 FYNNEI. The junction had 2 bases not matched to a gene; V was cut back by 5 bases and J by 2 bases. The CDR3 nucleotides are TGTGCCAGCAGTCAGGGGGCGGCCTACGAGCAGTACTTC. It is translated as CASSQGAAYEQYF.

The chain employs TRBV5-1 and TRBJ2-5; the match to TRBD2 covers 15 bases. The CDR3 spans 17 residues. V shed 4 bases and J 5 bases; nucleotides not matched to a gene: 9. Germline CDR1 reads SGHRS; CDR2 reads YFSETQ. As DNA, the CDR3 is TGCGCCAGCAGCCAGGGACTAGCGGGGGGCGGTGCGGAGACCCAGTACTTC. Translation gives CASSQGLAGGGAETQYF.

This chain connects TRBV7-3 to TRBJ2-3; 9 nucleotides match TRBD1. With V trimmed by 2 bases and J by 2 bases, 5 bases remained unmatched. The CDR3 runs 16 residues. CDR1 and CDR2 (germline): SGHTA, FQGTGA. Written as DNA, the CDR3 is TGTGCCAGCAGCTTATATGGGACAGGGCTCACAGATACGCAGTATTTT. It encodes CASSLYGTGLTDTQYF.

As concerns this clone: Germline and junction disagree at one end, which may indicate a read error. The rearrangement links TRBV4-2 to TRBJ2-2, with D perhaps TRBD2 (5 bases). Germline V CDR1 and CDR2: LGHNA, YNFKEQ. CDR3 length equals 16 residues. DNA for the CDR3: TGTGCCAGCAGTCAAGTCACGGGGACGAACACCGGGGAGCTGTTTTTT. It translates to CASSQVTGTNTGELFF.

This chain links TRBV10-3 with TRBJ2-7; possibly TRBD1 for D (6 bases). CDR1 is ENHRY, CDR2 SYGVKD, per germline. CDR3 length: 15 residues. Trimming left V 6 bases short and J 0 bases short, with 15 bases between. CDR3 in DNA: TGTGCCATCAGAAACACGGACAGCTCCTCCTACGAGCAGTACTTC. It yields the protein CAIRNTDSSSYEQYF.

The chain is built from TRBV19 and TRBJ1-5; 7 bases agree with TRBD1. V dropped 3 bases and J dropped 4; count of bases not matched to a gene: 12. CDR3 size: 17 residues. Germline lookup yields CDR1 LNHDA and CDR2 SQIVND (reference sequence). The CDR3 here is CASSIRVTGALNQPQHF. In DNA form, the CDR3 reads TGTGCCAGTAGTATTCGGGTCACAGGGGCTCTAAATCAGCCCCAGCATTTT.

The gene calls are TRBV19 and TRBJ2-4, with 12 positions matching TRBD2. Germline CDR1 LNHDA, CDR2 SQIVND (reference sequence). This CDR3 is built from 16 residues. V was pared by 7 bases and J by 8 bases, with 12 bases of the junction left unmatched. The DNA of the CDR3 is TGTGCCAGTACCAATTTACTAGCGGGGGGAACCCACATTCAGTACTTC. Residues: CASTNLLAGGTHIQYF.

The chain couples TRBV7-9 to TRBJ1-2; D gene uncertain. Trimming shortened V by 2 bases and J by 1 base, and 14 bases separated the two germline ends. The germline V gene has CDR1 SEHNR and CDR2 FQNEAQ (reference sequence). This CDR3 spans 16 amino acids. This chain's CDR3 is CASSLYVGGGNYGYTF. Written as DNA, the CDR3 is TGTGCCAGCAGCTTATACGTAGGCGGCGGTAACTATGGCTACACCTTC.

The J gene is TRBJ1-5, the V gene TRBV19; D is perhaps TRBD1 (5 bases). Germline CDR1 LNHDA, CDR2 SQIVND (reference sequence). V was clipped by 4 bases and J by 7 bases, with 11 bases between them. This CDR3 is 13 amino acids long. DNA for the CDR3: TGTGCCAGTAGTACCAGGGTTAGCCAGCCCCAGCATTTT. This encodes CASSTRVSQPQHF.

The chain links TRBV16 to TRBJ2-7; 10 nucleotides match TRBD1. Trimming removed 3 bases from V and 6 bases from J; junction bases left unmatched: 5. The length of the CDR3 is 14 residues. Looked up from germline, CDR1 is KGHSY and CDR2 is FQNENV. The CDR3 protein is CASSHSTGGAEQYF. CDR3 DNA sequence: TGTGCCAGCAGCCACTCGACAGGGGGCGCCGAGCAGTACTTC.

This chain links TRBV9 with TRBJ1-4; unclear D gene. Germline CDR1 reads SGDLS; CDR2 reads YYNGEE. V was shortened by 4 bases and J by 0 bases, with 10 bases between the two germline ends. The CDR3 is made up of 15 amino acids. The DNA of the CDR3 is TGTGCCAGCAGCCCTACGGGATCAACTAATGAAAAACTGTTTTTT. Protein product: CASSPTGSTNEKLFF. The full variable domain, its missing parts supplied by reference TRBV9 and TRBJ1-4, is DSGVTQTPKHLITATGQRVTLRCSPRSGDLSVYWYQQSLDQGLQFLIQYYNGEERAKGNILERFSAQQFPDLHSELNLSSLELGDSALYFCASSPTGSTNEKLFFGSGTQLSVL.